These 10 T cell receptor beta chains came from one sample sequenced in a study of CD8 T cells in ankylosing spondylitis. In TCRdb, the 5' RACE reads were re-called with MiXCR into one record per CDR3 protein. Of approximately 250,000 distinct CDR3 sequences listed, roughly 8.2% are singletons. The sample was blood, either unsorted or a sorted T cell fraction (not recorded which). The receptors derive from a female donor with ankylosing spondylitis or in good health (not recorded which).

This clonotype was recorded many times. This sequence joins TRBV12-3 or TRBV12-4 and TRBJ2-1; 10 positions match TRBD2. Trimming took 8 bases from V and 7 from J; bases not matched to a gene: 5. This CDR3 has 13 residues. CDR3: CASRTSGGNEQFF. The CDR3 DNA is TGTGCCAGCCGGACTAGCGGAGGGAATGAGCAGTTCTTC.

This clonotype showed up many times. The gene calls are TRBV29-1 and TRBJ1-2; D not resolved. The germline CDR1 and CDR2 sequences are SQVTM and ANQGSEA. The CDR3 has 11 residues. Trimming removed 4 bases from V and 8 bases from J, with 11 bases in between. CDR3 region: CSVVEGLGYTF. The CDR3 DNA reads TGCAGCGTTGTGGAAGGGTTGGGCTACACCTTC.

This clonotype was counted at least ten times. The chain couples TRBV20-1 to TRBJ2-1; 9 positions agree with TRBD2. The CDR3 has 11 residues. Looked up from germline, CDR1 is DFQATT and CDR2 is SNEGSKA (reference sequence). The junction had 7 bases not matched to a gene; V was cut back by 7 bases and J by 12 bases. CDR3 sequence reads: CSVVAGEVQFF. The CDR3 DNA follows: TGCAGTGTCGTAGCGGGAGAGGTGCAGTTCTTC.

The sample holds many counts of this clonotype. The V and J genes are TRBV6-4 and TRBJ2-3; D is uncertain. There are 13 residues in the CDR3. Trimming removed 5 bases at V and 4 bases at J, with 10 bases between. The germline gives CDR1 MRHNA, CDR2 SNTAGT. This chain's CDR3 is CASSSKRADTQYF. The CDR3 DNA reads as TGTGCCAGCAGTAGCAAACGGGCAGATACGCAGTATTTT.

This clonotype has only a few counts. The chain employs TRBV5-4 and TRBJ2-3; the D is unclear. Trimming stripped 1 base from V and 4 bases from J, with 13 bases between. Germline V gene data show CDR1 as SGHNT and CDR2 as YYREEE (reference sequence). There are 15 residues in the CDR3. The CDR3 loop is CASSLPKTRSDTQYF. The CDR3 DNA reads TGTGCCAGCAGCTTGCCTAAGACCCGATCAGATACGCAGTATTTT.

This clonotype was seen repeatedly, ten times or more. The chain has TRBV10-2 and TRBJ2-5; tentative D call: TRBD2 (5 bases). Trimming removed 2 bases at V and 5 bases at J, with 15 bases between. CDR1 is WSHSY, CDR2 SAAADI, per germline. The CDR3 extends over 15 amino acids. The CDR3 nucleotides are TGCGCCAGCAGTGAGGGCCTTACTAGACTGGAGACCCAGTACTTC. It codes for CASSEGLTRLETQYF.

This clonotype was seen many times. This rearrangement joins TRBV6-1 to TRBJ1-2; no clear D gene. Trimming shortened V by 6 bases and J by 4 bases, and 18 bases separated the two germline ends. The CDR3 sequence is 15 residues long. The V gene's germline CDR1 is MNHNS and CDR2 SASEGT. CDR3 DNA sequence: TGTGCCAGCAGGCGATCGGCCCTACCAGGCTATGGCTACACCTTC. This translates into CASRRSALPGYGYTF.

The gene calls are TRBV5-1 and TRBJ2-6; TRBD1 aligns across 10 bases. After removal of 3 bases from V and 0 bases from J, the junction contained 18 bases not matched to a gene. The V gene's germline CDR1 is SGHRS and CDR2 YFSETQ. This CDR3 is built from 22 residues. For the CDR3, the DNA is TGCGCCAGCAGCTCCCGGGACAGGGGCGGTCCCGGGGCCTACTCTGGGGCCAACGTCCTGACTTTC. Translated: CASSSRDRGGPGAYSGANVLTF.

This clonotype was observed at least ten times. The gene calls are TRBV28 and TRBJ2-2; no definite D call. The length of the CDR3 is 11 residues. V lost 6 bases and J 8 bases, leaving 7 bases between the germline ends. From germline, CDR1 is MDHEN and CDR2 SYDVKM. The CDR3 spells CASRSWGELFF. For the CDR3, the DNA is TGTGCCAGCAGGAGTTGGGGGGAGCTGTTTTTT.

This clonotype was observed a few times. The CDR3 loop is CSAPDRGLTSSYNEQFF. The CDR3 DNA follows: TGCAGTGCTCCGGACAGGGGACTTACTAGCTCCTACAATGAGCAGTTCTTC. This chain links TRBV20-1 with TRBJ2-1, with TRBD1 matching 9 bases. V was pared by 5 bases and J by 0 bases, with 11 bases of the junction left unmatched. The CDR3 is 17 residues long. CDR1 is DFQATT, CDR2 SNEGSKA, per germline (reference sequence).